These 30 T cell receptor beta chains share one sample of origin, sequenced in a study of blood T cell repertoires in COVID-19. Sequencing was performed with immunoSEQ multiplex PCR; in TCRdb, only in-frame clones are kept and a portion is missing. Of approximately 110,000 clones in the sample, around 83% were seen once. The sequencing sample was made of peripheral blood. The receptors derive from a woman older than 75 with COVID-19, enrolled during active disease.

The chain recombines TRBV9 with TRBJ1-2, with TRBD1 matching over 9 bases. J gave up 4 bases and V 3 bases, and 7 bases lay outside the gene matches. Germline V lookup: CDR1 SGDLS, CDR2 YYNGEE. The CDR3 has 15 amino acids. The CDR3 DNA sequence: TGTGCCAGCAGCGGGACAGGGGACGGGAGCTATGGCTACACCTTC. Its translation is CASSGTGDGSYGYTF.

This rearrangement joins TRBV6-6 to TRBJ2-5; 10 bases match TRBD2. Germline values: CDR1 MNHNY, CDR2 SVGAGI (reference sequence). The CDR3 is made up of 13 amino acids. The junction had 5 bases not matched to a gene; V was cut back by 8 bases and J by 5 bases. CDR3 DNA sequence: TGTGCCAGCGAGCGGGAGGGCGCGGAGACCCAGTACTTC. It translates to CASEREGAETQYF.

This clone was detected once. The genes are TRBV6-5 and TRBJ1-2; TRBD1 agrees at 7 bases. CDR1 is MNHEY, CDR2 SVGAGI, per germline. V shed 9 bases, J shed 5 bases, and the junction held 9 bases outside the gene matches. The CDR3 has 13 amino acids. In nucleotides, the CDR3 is TGTGCCAGTGCCCACGCAGGGGGGTATGGCTACACCTTC. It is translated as CASAHAGGYGYTF.

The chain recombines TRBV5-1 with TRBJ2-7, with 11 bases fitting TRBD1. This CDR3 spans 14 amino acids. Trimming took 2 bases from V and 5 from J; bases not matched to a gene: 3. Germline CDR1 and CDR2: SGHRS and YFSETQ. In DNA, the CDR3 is TGCGCCAGCAGCTTCGGGACAGGGGGAGACGAGCAGTACTTC. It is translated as CASSFGTGGDEQYF. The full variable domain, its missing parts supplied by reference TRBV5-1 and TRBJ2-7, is KAGVTQTPRYLIKTRGQQVTLSCSPISGHRSVSWYQQTPGQGLQFLFEYFSETQRNKGNFPGRFSGRQFSNSRSEMNVSTLELGDSALYLCASSFGTGGDEQYFGPGTRLTVT.

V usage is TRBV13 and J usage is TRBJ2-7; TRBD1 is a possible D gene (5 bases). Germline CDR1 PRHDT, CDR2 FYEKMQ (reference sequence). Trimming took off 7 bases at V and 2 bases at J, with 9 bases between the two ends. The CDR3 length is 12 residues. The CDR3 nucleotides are TGTGCCAGCAAGGCAGGGACCTACGAGCAGTACTTC. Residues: CASKAGTYEQYF.

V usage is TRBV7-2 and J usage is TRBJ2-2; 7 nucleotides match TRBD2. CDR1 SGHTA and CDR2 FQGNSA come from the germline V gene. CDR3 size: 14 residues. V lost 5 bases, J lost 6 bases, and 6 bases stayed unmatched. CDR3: CASSPGRSAGELFF. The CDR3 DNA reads TGTGCCAGCAGCCCCGGGAGGTCCGCCGGGGAGCTGTTTTTT.

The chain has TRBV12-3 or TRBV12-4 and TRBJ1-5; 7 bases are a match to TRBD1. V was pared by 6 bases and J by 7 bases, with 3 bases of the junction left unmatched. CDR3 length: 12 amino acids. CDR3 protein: CASRTGIQPQHF. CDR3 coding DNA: TGTGCCAGCAGGACAGGGATCCAGCCCCAGCATTTT.

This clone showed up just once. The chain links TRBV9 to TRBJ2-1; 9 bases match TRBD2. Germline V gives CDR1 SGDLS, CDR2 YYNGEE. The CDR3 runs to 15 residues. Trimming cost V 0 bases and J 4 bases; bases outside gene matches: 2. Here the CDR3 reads CASSVVLAGYNEQFF. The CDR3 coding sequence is TGTGCCAGCAGCGTAGTCCTAGCGGGATACAATGAGCAGTTCTTC. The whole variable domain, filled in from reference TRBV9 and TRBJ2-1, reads DSGVTQTPKHLITATGQRVTLRCSPRSGDLSVYWYQQSLDQGLQFLIQYYNGEERAKGNILERFSAQQFPDLHSELNLSSLELGDSALYFCASSVVLAGYNEQFFGPGTRLTVL.

CDR3 bases: TGTGCCAGCAGAAATCACGGGGTAAACTCTGAAGCTTTCTTT. It codes for CASRNHGVNSEAFF. The chain carries TRBV3-1 (or the pseudogene TRBV3-2) and TRBJ1-1, with D uncertain. The CDR3 extends over 14 amino acids. Germline V gene data show CDR1 as LGHDT and CDR2 as YNNKEL (reference sequence). Trimming took 6 bases from V and 6 from J, leaving 17 bases between them.

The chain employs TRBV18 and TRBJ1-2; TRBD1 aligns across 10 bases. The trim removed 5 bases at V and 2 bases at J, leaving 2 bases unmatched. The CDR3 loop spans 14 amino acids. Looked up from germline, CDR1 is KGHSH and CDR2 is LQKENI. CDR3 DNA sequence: TGTGCCAGCTCATCGGGACAGGGGAACTATGGCTACACCTTC. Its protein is CASSSGQGNYGYTF.

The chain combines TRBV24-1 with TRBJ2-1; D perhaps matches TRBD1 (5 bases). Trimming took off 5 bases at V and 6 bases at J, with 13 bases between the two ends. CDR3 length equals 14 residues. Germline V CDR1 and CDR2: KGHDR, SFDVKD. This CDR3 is CATSVGRESNEQFF. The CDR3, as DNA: TGTGCCACCAGTGTAGGCAGGGAAAGCAATGAGCAGTTCTTC.

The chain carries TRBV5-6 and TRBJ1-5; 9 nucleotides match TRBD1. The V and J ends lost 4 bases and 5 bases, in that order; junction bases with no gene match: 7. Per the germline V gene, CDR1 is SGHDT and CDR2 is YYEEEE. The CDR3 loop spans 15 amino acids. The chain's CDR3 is CASSRGQGGYQPQHF. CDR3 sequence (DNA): TGTGCCAGCAGCCGGGGACAGGGAGGTTATCAGCCCCAGCATTTT.

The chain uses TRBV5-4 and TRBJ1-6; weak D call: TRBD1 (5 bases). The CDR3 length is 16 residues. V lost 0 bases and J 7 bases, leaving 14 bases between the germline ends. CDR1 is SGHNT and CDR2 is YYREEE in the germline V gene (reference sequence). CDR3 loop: CASSLDQGSPNSPLHF. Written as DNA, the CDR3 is TGTGCCAGCAGCTTGGATCAGGGCAGCCCCAATTCACCCCTCCACTTT. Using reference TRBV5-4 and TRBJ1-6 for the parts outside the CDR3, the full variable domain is ETGVTQSPTHLIKTRGQQVTLRCSSQSGHNTVSWYQQALGQGPQFIFQYYREEENGRGNFPPRFSGLQFPNYSSELNVNALELDDSALYLCASSLDQGSPNSPLHFGNGTRLTVT.

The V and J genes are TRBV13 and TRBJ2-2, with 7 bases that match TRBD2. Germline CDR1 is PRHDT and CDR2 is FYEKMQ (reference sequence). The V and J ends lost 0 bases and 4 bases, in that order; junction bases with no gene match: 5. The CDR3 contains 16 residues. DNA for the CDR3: TGTGCCAGCAGCTTAGGGGCGGGAGTGAGCACCGGGGAGCTGTTTTTT. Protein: CASSLGAGVSTGELFF.

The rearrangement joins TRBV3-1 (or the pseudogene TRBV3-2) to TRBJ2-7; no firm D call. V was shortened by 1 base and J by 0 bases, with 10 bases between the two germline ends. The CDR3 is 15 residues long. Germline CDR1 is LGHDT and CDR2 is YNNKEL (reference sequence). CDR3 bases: TGTGCCAGCAGCCAAGTAGGCGGAATCTCCTACGAGCAGTACTTC. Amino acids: CASSQVGGISYEQYF.

The DNA for the CDR3 is TGTGCCAGCAGCTACAACAGGGGCGGGGAGACCCAGTACTTC. This translates into CASSYNRGGETQYF. The gene calls are TRBV7-2 and TRBJ2-5, with 7 bases that match TRBD1. J lost 5 bases, V lost 4 bases, and 7 bases had no gene match. Per germline, CDR1 SGHTA and CDR2 FQGNSA. The CDR3 length is 14 residues.

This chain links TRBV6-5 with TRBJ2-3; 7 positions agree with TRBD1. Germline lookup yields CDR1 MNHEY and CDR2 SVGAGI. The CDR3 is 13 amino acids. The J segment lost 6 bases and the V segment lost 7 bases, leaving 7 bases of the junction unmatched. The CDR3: CASTSQGPDTQYF. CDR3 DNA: TGTGCCAGCACCTCACAGGGGCCGGATACGCAGTATTTT.

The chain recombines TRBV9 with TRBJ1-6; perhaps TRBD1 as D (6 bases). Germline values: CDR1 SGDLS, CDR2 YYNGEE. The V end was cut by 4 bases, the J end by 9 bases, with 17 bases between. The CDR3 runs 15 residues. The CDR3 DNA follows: TGTGCCAGCAGCCTCGGGGCAGGGGAAGGTTCACCCCTCCACTTT. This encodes CASSLGAGEGSPLHF. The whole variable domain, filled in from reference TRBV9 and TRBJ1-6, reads DSGVTQTPKHLITATGQRVTLRCSPRSGDLSVYWYQQSLDQGLQFLIQYYNGEERAKGNILERFSAQQFPDLHSELNLSSLELGDSALYFCASSLGAGEGSPLHFGNGTRLTVT.

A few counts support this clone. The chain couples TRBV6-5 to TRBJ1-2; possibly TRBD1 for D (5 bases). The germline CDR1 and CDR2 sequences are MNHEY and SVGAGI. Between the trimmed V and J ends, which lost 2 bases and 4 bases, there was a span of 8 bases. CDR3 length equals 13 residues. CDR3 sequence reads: CASSYRDSYGYTF. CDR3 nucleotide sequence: TGTGCCAGCAGTTACCGCGACAGCTATGGCTACACCTTC.

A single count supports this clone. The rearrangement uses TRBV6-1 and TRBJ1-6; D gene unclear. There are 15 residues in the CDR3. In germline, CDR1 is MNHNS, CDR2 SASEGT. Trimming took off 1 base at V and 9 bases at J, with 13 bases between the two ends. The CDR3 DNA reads TGTGCCAGCAGTGAAGTTCCAGCCTCGGGTTCACCCCTCCACTTT. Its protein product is CASSEVPASGSPLHF.

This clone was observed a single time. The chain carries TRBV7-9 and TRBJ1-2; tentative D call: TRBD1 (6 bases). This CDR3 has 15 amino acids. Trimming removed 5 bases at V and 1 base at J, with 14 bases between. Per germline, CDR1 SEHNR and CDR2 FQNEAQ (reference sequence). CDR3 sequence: CASSDGGQLNYGYTF. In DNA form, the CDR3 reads TGTGCCAGCAGCGACGGAGGACAGCTTAACTATGGCTACACCTTC. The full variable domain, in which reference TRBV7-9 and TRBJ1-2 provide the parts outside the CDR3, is DTGVSQNPRHKITKRGQNVTFRCDPISEHNRLYWYRQTLGQGPEFLTYFQNEAQLEKSRLLSDRFSAERPKGSFSTLEIQRTEQGDSAMYLCASSDGGQLNYGYTFGSGTRLTVV.

Here the CDR3 reads CASSLAVRAKGEAFF. As DNA, the CDR3 is TGTGCCAGCAGCTTAGCGGTCAGGGCAAAGGGTGAAGCTTTCTTT. V and J are TRBV7-2 and TRBJ1-1; D perhaps matches TRBD1 (5 bases). This CDR3 is 15 amino acids long. Trimming stripped 0 bases from V and 7 bases from J, with 15 bases between. CDR1 SGHTA and CDR2 FQGNSA come from the germline V gene.

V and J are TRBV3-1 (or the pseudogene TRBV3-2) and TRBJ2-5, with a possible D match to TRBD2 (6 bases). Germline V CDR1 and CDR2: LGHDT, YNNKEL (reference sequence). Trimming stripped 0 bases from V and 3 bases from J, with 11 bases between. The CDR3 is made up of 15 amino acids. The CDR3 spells CASSQDKRTKETQYF. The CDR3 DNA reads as TGTGCCAGCAGCCAAGATAAGCGGACTAAAGAGACCCAGTACTTC.

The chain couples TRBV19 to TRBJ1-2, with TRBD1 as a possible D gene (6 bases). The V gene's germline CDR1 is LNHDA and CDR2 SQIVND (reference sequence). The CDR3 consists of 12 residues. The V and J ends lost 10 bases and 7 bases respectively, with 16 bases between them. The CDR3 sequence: CAIPTGGSGYTF. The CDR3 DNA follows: TGTGCCATCCCGACAGGAGGAAGTGGCTACACCTTC.

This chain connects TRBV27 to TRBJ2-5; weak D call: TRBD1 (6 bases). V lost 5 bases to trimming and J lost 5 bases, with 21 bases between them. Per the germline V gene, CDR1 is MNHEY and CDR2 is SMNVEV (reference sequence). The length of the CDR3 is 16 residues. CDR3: CASSLEGTSQMETQYF. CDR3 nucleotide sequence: TGTGCCAGCAGTCTCGAGGGGACATCTCAGATGGAGACCCAGTACTTC.

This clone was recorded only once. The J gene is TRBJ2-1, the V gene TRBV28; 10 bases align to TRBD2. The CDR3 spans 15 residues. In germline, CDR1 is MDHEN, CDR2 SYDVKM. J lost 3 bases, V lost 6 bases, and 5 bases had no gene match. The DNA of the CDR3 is TGTGCCAGCAGGAAGCGGGAGGGCCACTACAATGAGCAGTTCTTC. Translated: CASRKREGHYNEQFF.

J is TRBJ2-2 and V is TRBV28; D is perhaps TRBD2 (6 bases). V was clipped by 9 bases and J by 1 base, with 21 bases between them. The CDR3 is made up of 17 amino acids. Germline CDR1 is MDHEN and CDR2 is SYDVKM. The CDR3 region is CASTPQVGGLNTGELFF. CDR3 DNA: TGTGCCAGTACCCCCCAGGTGGGGGGACTGAACACCGGGGAGCTGTTTTTT. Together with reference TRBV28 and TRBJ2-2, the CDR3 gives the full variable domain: DVKVTQSSRYLVKRTGEKVFLECVQDMDHENMFWYRQDPGLGLRLIYFSYDVKMKEKGDIPEGYSVSREKKERFSLILESASTNQTSMYLCASTPQVGGLNTGELFFGEGSRLTVL.

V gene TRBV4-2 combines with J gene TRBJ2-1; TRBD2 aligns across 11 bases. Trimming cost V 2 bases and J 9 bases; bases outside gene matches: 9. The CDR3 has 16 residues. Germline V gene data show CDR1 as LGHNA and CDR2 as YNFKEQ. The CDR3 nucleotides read TGTGCCAGCAGCCAAAAACTAGCGGGAGAGGCGAGTGAGCAGTTCTTC. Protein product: CASSQKLAGEASEQFF.

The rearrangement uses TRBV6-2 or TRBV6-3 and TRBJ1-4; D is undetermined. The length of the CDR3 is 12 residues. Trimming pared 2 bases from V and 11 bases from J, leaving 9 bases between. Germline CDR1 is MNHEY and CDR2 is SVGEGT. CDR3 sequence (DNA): TGTGCCAGCAGTTACGAGATGGAGAAACTGTTTTTT. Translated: CASSYEMEKLFF.

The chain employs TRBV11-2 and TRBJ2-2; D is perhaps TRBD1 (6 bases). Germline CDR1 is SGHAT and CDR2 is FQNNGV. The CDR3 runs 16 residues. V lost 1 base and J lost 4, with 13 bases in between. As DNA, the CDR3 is TGTGCCAGCAGCTTAGCTGGGGGCCGGGGCACCGGGGAGCTGTTTTTT. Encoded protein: CASSLAGGRGTGELFF.